Listed below are T cell receptor beta chains from one sample, sequenced in a study of metastatic and nonmetastatic thyroid tumors. TCRdb re-clonotyped the PCR reads via MiXCR. The sample carries approximately 74,000 clones, 14% recorded once. What was sequenced was blood. The source of these receptors is a male donor with papillary thyroid cancer or a benign thyroid nodule (not recorded which). Some clones in this sample may be carry-over from other donors' samples. CDR3s include the opening cysteine and the closing phenylalanine or tryptophan. Each record gives: clone size, D gene, J gene, V gene, CDR3 DNA, CDR3 protein. A D gene is named only where the DNA matches it firmly. Clone size, where shown, is once, few, many, or a class for clones that have expanded.

many,.,TRBJ2-4,TRBV10-3,TGTGCCATCAGTGATTCGCGGGGTATTGCCAAAAACATTCAGTACTTC,CAISDSRGIAKNIQYF
.,TRBD2,TRBJ2-7,TRBV9,TGTGCCAGCAGTCACACTAGCGGGAGGGCCTGGGAGAAGTACTTC,CASSHTSGRAWEKYF
many,.,TRBJ2-7,TRBV11-2,TGTGCCAGCAGCTTAGGTGCGAGGAGGGGTGCCTACGAGCAGTACTTC,CASSLGARRGAYEQYF
many,.,TRBJ1-5,TRBV30,TGTGCCTGGAGTGATGGGAATAATCAGCCCCAGCATTTT,CAWSDGNNQPQHF
many,TRBD1,TRBJ1-1,TRBV4-1,TGCGCCAGCAGTCAACAGGGGGCGTGGACTGAAGCTTTCTTT,CASSQQGAWTEAFF
.,TRBD2,TRBJ2-1,TRBV19,TGTGCCAGTAGTATAGGCCCACTAGCGGTGGACGCTATTAATGAGCAGTTCTTC,CASSIGPLAVDAINEQFF
many,.,TRBJ2-4,TRBV28,TGTGCCAGCAGTTTCTTTAGCAGGGGCAGTACCAAAAACATTCAGTACTTC,CASSFFSRGSTKNIQYF
many,TRBD1,TRBJ1-1,TRBV7-9,TGTGCCAGCAGCTTTACAGGGGGGAGTGAAGCTTTCTTT,CASSFTGGSEAFF
few,.,TRBJ2-5,TRBV6-1,TGTGCCAGCAGAATAGAACTAGCTGGTGGGACCCAGTACTTC,CASRIELAGGTQYF
.,.,TRBJ1-2,TRBV2,TGTGCCAGCATTGAATCCCGGGGAGGGCTGAACTATGGCTACACCTTC,CASIESRGGLNYGYTF
few,.,TRBJ1-1,TRBV2,TGTGCCAGCAGGGGGGGGTTAAACACTGAAGCTTTCTTT,CASRGGLNTEAFF
.,TRBD2,TRBJ2-1,TRBV6-1,TGTGCCAGCAGTGTGACTAGCGGGGCGTACAATGAGCAGTTCTTC,CASSVTSGAYNEQFF
many,.,TRBJ2-5,TRBV11-2,TGTGCCAGTAGGACCGAGGGAGAGACCCAGTACTTC,CASRTEGETQYF
medium-sized,.,TRBJ1-1,TRBV12-3/TRBV12-4,TGTGCCAGCAGTTTGAGCGGGGCGGACACTGAAGCTTTCTTT,CASSLSGADTEAFF
many,TRBD2,TRBJ2-3,TRBV12-3/TRBV12-4,TGTGCCAGCAGTTTGCCGATAGCGGGAGTGGTACATACGCAGTATTTT,CASSLPIAGVVHTQYF
many,.,TRBJ2-2,TRBV20-1,TGCAGTGCCCTAATACAAGTTGGCGGGGAGCTGTTTTTT,CSALIQVGGELFF
many,TRBD2,TRBJ2-3,TRBV7-6,TGTGCCAGCAGCTTAGTCCGGGGAGGGGATACGCAGTATTTT,CASSLVRGGDTQYF
many,.,TRBJ1-1,TRBV28,TGTGCCAGCAGTCTTGACGGCGGGGTCACTGAAGCTTTCTTT,CASSLDGGVTEAFF
many,.,TRBJ2-7,TRBV4-1,TGCGCCAGCAGCCTTCATCTGTCTGGCGGGACAATATACGAGCAGTACTTC,CASSLHLSGGTIYEQYF
.,.,TRBJ2-5,TRBV6-1,TGTGCCAGCAGTTGGGGAGGCAGCACCCAAGAGAACCAGTACTTC,CASSWGGSTQENQYF
.,.,TRBJ2-2,TRBV10-1,TGCGCCAGTAGAGACTACCGCACCGGGGAGCCGTTTTTT,CASRDYRTGEPFF
many,TRBD1,TRBJ1-2,TRBV5-6,TGTGCCAGCAGCTTGTTGCAGGGGGGGAACTATGGCTACACCTTC,CASSLLQGGNYGYTF
many,TRBD2,TRBJ2-2,TRBV3-1,TGTGCCAGCAGCCCCACCGGGACTAGCGGGAGAAGGGGCACCGGGGAGCTGTTTTTT,CASSPTGTSGRRGTGELFF
few,TRBD1,TRBJ1-1,TRBV6-2/TRBV6-3,TGTGCCAGCAGTTACTCGATGGGGCAGGGGGGCAGAGGCACTGAAGCTTTCTTT,CASSYSMGQGGRGTEAFF
many,.,TRBJ2-3,TRBV10-3,TGTGCCATCAGTGAAAAAGATACGCAGTATTTT,CAISEKDTQYF
many,.,TRBJ1-5,TRBV9,TGTGCCAGCAGCGTAGGGGGGAGGCAGCCCCAGCATTTT,CASSVGGRQPQHF
many,TRBD1,TRBJ1-2,TRBV28,TGTGCCAGCAGTCGAGGGGGCGCCAGCTATGGCTACACCTTC,CASSRGGASYGYTF
many,.,TRBJ1-4,TRBV30,TGTGCCTGGAGTGTAGGGTGGGGACGAAATGAAAAACTGTTTTTT,CAWSVGWGRNEKLFF
many,TRBD2,TRBJ2-1,TRBV6-1,TGTGCCAGCAGCCAACTAGCGGGAGAGGTGAATGAGCAGTTCTTC,CASSQLAGEVNEQFF
many,.,TRBJ2-1,TRBV20-1,TGCAGTGCCGCGATGTACGGGTCCCCCTACAATGAGCAGTTCTTC,CSAAMYGSPYNEQFF
few,.,TRBJ1-2,TRBV2,TGTGCCGGCAGTCCGGACAGCTATGGCTACACCTTC,CAGSPDSYGYTF
many,.,TRBJ1-1,TRBV11-2,TGTGCCAGCAGCTCCCGACAGTACACTGAAGCTTTCTTT,CASSSRQYTEAFF
.,TRBD2,TRBJ2-7,TRBV19,TGTGCCAGTAGTTCTACTAGCGGGCCCCACGAGAAGTACTTC,CASSSTSGPHEKYF
many,.,TRBJ2-2,TRBV19,TGTGCCAGTACCCCCCAAGGGCGGGCCACCGGGGAGCTGTTTTTT,CASTPQGRATGELFF
few,TRBD2,TRBJ2-3,TRBV30,TGTGCCTGGAAAATAGGACTAGCGGGAGGGTTAGGGAAGGCAGATACGCAGTATTTT,CAWKIGLAGGLGKADTQYF
many,.,TRBJ1-5,TRBV5-1,TGCGCCAGCAGCCCGACGGGACGGGGGTTCAATCAGCCCCAGCATTTT,CASSPTGRGFNQPQHF
many,.,TRBJ2-4,TRBV19,TGTGCCAGTAGTATTTTGAAGGGGCAAGATGACAAAAACATTCAGTACTTC,CASSILKGQDDKNIQYF
many,TRBD2,TRBJ2-5,TRBV30,TGTGCCTGGAGCGAGGGACTAGCAGCGGAGACCCAGTACTTC,CAWSEGLAAETQYF
many,.,TRBJ1-6,TRBV7-9,TGTGCCAGCAGCTCTGGGGGACCGGGGAATTCACCCCTCCACTTT,CASSSGGPGNSPLHF
many,.,TRBJ1-5,TRBV7-3,TGTGCCAGCAGCTTACGAGGAAATCAGCCCCAGCATTTT,CASSLRGNQPQHF
many,TRBD2,TRBJ2-3,TRBV6-6,TGTGCCAGCAGTTACCATTGGACTAGAGCGTTAAGCACAGATACGCAGTATTTT,CASSYHWTRALSTDTQYF
many,TRBD2,TRBJ2-1,TRBV29-1,TGCAGCGTTACGGGGCTAGCGGGGGATAATGAGCAGTTCTTC,CSVTGLAGDNEQFF
.,.,TRBJ1-3,TRBV28,TGTGCCAGCAGTTTAGCGTGGCTGTCAGAAAACACCATATATTTT,CASSLAWLSENTIYF
.,.,TRBJ1-4,TRBV9,TGTGCCAGCAGCGTAAACCCGGGGGAAGGGGAAAAACTGTTTTTT,CASSVNPGEGEKLFF
many,TRBD2,TRBJ2-5,TRBV11-2,TGTGCCAGCAGCTTAGTCCCTAGCGGGGTTCAAGAGACCCAGTACTTC,CASSLVPSGVQETQYF
many,TRBD1,TRBJ2-2,TRBV20-1,TGCAGTGCTAGGAGGACAGGGGGCGTAGTTGGGGAGCTGTTTTTT,CSARRTGGVVGELFF
.,.,TRBJ2-7,TRBV20-1,TGCAGTGCCGCAGGGGGGGGCAGCAGCCCGTTTCCTATGGGCGAGCAGTACTTC,CSAAGGGSSPFPMGEQYF
many,TRBD2,TRBJ2-2,TRBV5-1,TGCGCCAGCAGCGCCGGACTAGGTGGAACCCCCGGGGAGCTGTTTTTT,CASSAGLGGTPGELFF
many,.,TRBJ2-2,TRBV11-2,TGTGCCAGCAGCTTAGAGCTGGGGGCTTTCACCGGGGAGCTGTTTTTT,CASSLELGAFTGELFF
few,.,TRBJ2-5,TRBV20-1,TGCAGTGCCGACGCTGGGAGTGGAGAGACCCAGTACTTC,CSADAGSGETQYF
.,TRBD1,TRBJ1-3,TRBV24-1,TGTGCCACCAGTGATCGGGACAGGAGCTCTGGAAACACCATATATTTT,CATSDRDRSSGNTIYF
many,TRBD1,TRBJ2-1,TRBV10-2,TGCGCCAGCCACCGGGACAGGGACTTTGGTGAGCAGTTCTTC,CASHRDRDFGEQFF
.,.,TRBJ2-5,TRBV5-1,TGCGCCAGCAGCTTGGCCGAACGGACTATCATGGAGACCCAGTACTTC,CASSLAERTIMETQYF
many,TRBD2,TRBJ2-1,TRBV12-3/TRBV12-4,TGTGCCAGCAGTTTAATCCTAGCGGGAGGGAATGAGCAGTTCTTC,CASSLILAGGNEQFF
many,.,TRBJ2-1,TRBV7-3,TGTGCCAGCAGCTGGGGCAATGAGCAGTTCTTC,CASSWGNEQFF
few,.,TRBJ1-1,TRBV2,TGTGCCAGCAGTGGACAGACCAACACTGAAGCTTTCTTT,CASSGQTNTEAFF
.,.,TRBJ1-5,TRBV4-1,TGCGCCAGCAGCCAAGAATTCAGGGGTTGCGAGCCCCAGCATTTT,CASSQEFRGCEPQHF